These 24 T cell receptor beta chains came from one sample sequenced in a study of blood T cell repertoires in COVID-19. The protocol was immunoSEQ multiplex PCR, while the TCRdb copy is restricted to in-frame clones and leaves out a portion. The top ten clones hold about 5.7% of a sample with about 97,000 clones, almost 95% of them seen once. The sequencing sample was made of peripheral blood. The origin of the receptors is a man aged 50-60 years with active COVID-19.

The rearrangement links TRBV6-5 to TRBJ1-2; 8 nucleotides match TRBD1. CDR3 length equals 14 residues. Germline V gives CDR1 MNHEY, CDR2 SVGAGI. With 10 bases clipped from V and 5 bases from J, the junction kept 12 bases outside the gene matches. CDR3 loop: CATQTSGGTYGYTF. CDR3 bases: TGTGCCACACAGACCTCAGGGGGCACGTATGGCTACACCTTC.

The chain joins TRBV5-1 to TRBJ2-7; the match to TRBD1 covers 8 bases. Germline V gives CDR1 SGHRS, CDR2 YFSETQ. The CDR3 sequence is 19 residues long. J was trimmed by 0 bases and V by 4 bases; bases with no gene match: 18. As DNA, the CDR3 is TGCGCCAGCAGCCTCGCGACGCCCTCCGGGACAGGTCGCTCCTACGAGCAGTACTTC. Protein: CASSLATPSGTGRSYEQYF.

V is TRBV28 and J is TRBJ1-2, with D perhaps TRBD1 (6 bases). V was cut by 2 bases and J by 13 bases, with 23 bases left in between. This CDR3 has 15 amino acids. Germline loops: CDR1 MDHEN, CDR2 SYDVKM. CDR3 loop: CASSLEGGGRNECTF. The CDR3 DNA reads TGTGCCAGCAGTTTAGAAGGGGGGGGGCGCAATGAGTGCACCTTC.

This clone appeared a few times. The CDR3 nucleotides are TGTGCCAGCAGCTTAAATTTCGGGGTTGGCACAGATACGCAGTATTTT. It yields the protein CASSLNFGVGTDTQYF. The rearrangement uses TRBV7-9 and TRBJ2-3, with D perhaps TRBD2 (5 bases). The CDR3 has 16 amino acids. Germline loops: CDR1 SEHNR, CDR2 FQNEAQ (reference sequence). The V end lost 2 bases, the J end lost 1 base, and 13 bases lay between the germline ends.

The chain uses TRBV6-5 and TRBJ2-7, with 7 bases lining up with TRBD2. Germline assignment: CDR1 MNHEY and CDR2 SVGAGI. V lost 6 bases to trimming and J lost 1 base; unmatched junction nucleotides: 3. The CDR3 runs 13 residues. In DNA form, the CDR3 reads TGTGCCAGCAGGGCTAGCGGTTCCTACGAGCAGTACTTC. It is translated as CASRASGSYEQYF.

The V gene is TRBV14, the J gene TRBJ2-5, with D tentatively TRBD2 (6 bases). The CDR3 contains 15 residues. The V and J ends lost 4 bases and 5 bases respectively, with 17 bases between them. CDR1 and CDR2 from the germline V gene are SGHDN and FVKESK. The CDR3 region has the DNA TGTGCCAGCAGCCTAGCGGCCCCCTGGGGGGAGACCCAGTACTTC. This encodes CASSLAAPWGETQYF.

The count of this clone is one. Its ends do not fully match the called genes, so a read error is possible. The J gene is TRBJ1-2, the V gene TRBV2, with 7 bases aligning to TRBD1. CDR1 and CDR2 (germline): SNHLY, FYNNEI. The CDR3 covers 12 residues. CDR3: CASSPETGPFHF. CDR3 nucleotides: TGTGCCAGCAGTCCAGAGACAGGGCCTTTTCACTTC.

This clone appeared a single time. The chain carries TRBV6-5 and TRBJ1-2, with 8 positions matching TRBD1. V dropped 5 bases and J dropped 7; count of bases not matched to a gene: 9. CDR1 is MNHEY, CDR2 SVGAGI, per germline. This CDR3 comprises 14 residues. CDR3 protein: CASSPPSGTGGYTF. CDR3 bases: TGTGCCAGCAGTCCACCCTCCGGGACAGGTGGCTACACCTTC.

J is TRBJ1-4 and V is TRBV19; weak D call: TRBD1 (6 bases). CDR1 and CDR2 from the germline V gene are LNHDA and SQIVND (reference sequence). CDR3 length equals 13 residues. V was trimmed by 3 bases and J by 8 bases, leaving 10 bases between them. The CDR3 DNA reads TGTGCCAGTAGTATTGGGGGCGTCGAAAAACTGTTTTTT. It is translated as CASSIGGVEKLFF.

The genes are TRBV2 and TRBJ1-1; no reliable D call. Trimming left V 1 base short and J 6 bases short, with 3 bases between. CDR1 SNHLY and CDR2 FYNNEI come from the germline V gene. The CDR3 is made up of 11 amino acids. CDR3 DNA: TGTGCCAGCAGTGAAGTAGCTGAAGCTTTCTTT. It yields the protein CASSEVAEAFF.

The CDR3 region is CASSPDLGQGTDTQYF. The CDR3 bases are TGTGCCAGCAGCCCAGACTTGGGACAAGGCACAGATACGCAGTATTTT. The chain recombines TRBV7-2 with TRBJ2-3, with D maybe TRBD1 (6 bases). Germline V gives CDR1 SGHTA, CDR2 FQGNSA. This CDR3 has 16 residues. V was trimmed by 5 bases and J by 1 base, leaving 16 bases between them.

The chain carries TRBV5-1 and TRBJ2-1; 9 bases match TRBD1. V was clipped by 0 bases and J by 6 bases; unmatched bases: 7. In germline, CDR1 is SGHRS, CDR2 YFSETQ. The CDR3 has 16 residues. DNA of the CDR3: TGCGCCAGCAGCTTGGAACCGGGACAGGGTCCCAATGAGCAGTTCTTC. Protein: CASSLEPGQGPNEQFF.

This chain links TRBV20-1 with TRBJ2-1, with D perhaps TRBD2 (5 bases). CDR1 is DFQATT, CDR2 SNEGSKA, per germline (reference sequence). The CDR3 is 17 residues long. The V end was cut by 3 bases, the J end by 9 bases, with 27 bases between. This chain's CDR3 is CSASSPEVLQKSSEQFF. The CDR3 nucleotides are TGCAGTGCTAGTAGTCCGGAGGTTCTTCAGAAATCCTCTGAGCAGTTCTTC.

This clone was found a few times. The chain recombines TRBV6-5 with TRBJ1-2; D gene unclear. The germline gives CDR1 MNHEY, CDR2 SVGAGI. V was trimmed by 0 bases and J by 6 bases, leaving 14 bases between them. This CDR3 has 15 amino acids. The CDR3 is CASSYSGEPVDGYTF. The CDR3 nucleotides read TGTGCCAGCAGTTACTCGGGAGAACCAGTCGATGGCTACACCTTC.

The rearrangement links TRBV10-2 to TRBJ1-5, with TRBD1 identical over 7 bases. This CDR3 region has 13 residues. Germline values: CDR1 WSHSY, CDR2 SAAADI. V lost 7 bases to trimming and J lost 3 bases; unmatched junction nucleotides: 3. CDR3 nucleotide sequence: TGCGCCAGCACCGGGACAGTCAATCAGCCCCAGCATTTT. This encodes CASTGTVNQPQHF.

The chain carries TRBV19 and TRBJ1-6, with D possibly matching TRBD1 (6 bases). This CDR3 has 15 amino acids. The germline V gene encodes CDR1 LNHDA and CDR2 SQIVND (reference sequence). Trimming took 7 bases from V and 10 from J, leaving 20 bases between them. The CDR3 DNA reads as TGTGCCAGTAAAGCAGGGGTGGCTCTTCAGTCACCCCTCCACTTT. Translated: CASKAGVALQSPLHF.

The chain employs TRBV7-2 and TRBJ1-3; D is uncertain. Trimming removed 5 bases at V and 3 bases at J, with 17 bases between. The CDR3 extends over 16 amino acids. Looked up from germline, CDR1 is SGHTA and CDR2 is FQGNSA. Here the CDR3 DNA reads TGTGCCAGCAGCCGTAAGAGGATTCACGGTGGAAACACCATATATTTT. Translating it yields CASSRKRIHGGNTIYF.

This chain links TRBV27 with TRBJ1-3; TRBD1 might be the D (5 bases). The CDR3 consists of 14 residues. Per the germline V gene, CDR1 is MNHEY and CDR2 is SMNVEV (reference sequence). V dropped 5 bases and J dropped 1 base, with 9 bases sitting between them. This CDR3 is CASSPTVSGNTIYF. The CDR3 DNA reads TGTGCCAGCAGTCCGACAGTTTCTGGAAACACCATATATTTT.

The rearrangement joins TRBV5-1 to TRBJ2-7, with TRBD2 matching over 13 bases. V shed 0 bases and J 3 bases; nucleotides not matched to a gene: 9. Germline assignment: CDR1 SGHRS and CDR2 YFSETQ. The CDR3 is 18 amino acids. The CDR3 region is CASSLGTTSGRRFYEQYF. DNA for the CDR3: TGCGCCAGCAGCTTGGGAACGACTAGCGGGAGGCGGTTCTACGAGCAGTACTTC. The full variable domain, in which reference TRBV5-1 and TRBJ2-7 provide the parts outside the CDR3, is KAGVTQTPRYLIKTRGQQVTLSCSPISGHRSVSWYQQTPGQGLQFLFEYFSETQRNKGNFPGRFSGRQFSNSRSEMNVSTLELGDSALYLCASSLGTTSGRRFYEQYFGPGTRLTVT.

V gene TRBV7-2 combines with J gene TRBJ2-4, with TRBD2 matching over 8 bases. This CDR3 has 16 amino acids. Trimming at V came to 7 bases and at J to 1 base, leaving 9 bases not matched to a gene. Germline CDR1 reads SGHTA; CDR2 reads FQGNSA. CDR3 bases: TGTGCCAGCACCCCCCCTAGCGGGCGGGCCAAAAACATTCAGTACTTC. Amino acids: CASTPPSGRAKNIQYF. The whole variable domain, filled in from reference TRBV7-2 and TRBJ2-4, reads GAGVSQSPSNKVTEKGKDVELRCDPISGHTALYWYRQSLGQGLEFLIYFQGNSAPDKSGLPSDRFSAERTGGSVSTLTIQRTQQEDSAVYLCASTPPSGRAKNIQYFGAGTRLSVL.

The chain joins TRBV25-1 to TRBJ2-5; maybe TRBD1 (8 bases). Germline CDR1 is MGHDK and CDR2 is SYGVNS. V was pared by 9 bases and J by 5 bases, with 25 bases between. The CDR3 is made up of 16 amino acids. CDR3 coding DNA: TGTGCCAGTCTACCCAACAGGGGGAGGGCCTTTGAGACCCAGTACTTC. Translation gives CASLPNRGRAFETQYF.

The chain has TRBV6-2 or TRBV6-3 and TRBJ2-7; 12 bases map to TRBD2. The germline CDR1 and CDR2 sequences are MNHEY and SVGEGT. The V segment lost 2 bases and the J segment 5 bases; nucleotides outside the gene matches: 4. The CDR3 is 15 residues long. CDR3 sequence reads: CASSYQGLAGNEQYF. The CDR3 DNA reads TGTGCCAGCAGTTACCAAGGACTAGCGGGGAACGAGCAGTACTTC.

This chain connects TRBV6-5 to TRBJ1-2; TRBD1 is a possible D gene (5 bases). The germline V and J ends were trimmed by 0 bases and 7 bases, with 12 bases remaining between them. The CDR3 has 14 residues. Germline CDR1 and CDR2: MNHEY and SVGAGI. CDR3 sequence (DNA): TGTGCCAGCAGTTACTCTAGGGGAAGGGGTGGCTACACCTTC. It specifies CASSYSRGRGGYTF.

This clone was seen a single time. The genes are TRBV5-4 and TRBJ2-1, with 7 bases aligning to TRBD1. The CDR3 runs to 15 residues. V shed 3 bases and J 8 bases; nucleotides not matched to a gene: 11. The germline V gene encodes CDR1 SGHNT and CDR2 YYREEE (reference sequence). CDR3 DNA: TGTGCCAGCAGCTCCAGGGGGACCTTTAACTATGAGCAGTTCTTC. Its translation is CASSSRGTFNYEQFF.